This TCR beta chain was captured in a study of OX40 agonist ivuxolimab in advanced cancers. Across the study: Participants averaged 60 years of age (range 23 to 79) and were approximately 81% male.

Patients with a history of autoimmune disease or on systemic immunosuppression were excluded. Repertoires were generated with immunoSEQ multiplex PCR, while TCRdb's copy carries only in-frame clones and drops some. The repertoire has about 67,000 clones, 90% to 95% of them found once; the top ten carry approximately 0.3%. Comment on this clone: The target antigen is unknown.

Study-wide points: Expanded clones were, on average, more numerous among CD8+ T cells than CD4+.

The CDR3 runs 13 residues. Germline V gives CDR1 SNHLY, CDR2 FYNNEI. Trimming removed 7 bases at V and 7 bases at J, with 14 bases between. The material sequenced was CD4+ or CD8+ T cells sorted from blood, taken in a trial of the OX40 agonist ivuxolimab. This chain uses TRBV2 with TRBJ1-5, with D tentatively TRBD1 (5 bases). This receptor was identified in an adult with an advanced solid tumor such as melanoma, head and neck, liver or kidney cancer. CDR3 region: CASTPRVGQPQHF. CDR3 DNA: TGTGCCAGCACCCCCAGGGTCGGACAGCCCCAGCATTTT.